This T cell receptor beta chain was profiled in a study of OX40 agonist ivuxolimab in advanced cancers. This clone showed up just once. TCRdb keeps only in-frame clones here, not all; method: immunoSEQ multiplex PCR. Among roughly 15,000 clones listed, about 86% were seen once. The CDR3 extends over 15 amino acids. J gave up 3 bases and V 4 bases, and 2 bases lay outside the gene matches. Germline V gene lookup returns CDR1 LNHNV and CDR2 YYDKDF (reference sequence). The clonotype was recovered from an adult with an advanced solid tumor such as melanoma, head and neck, liver or kidney cancer. J is TRBJ2-3 and V is TRBV15; TRBD2 matches 12 bases. This specimen was CD4+ or CD8+ T cells sorted from blood, taken in a trial of the OX40 agonist ivuxolimab. The CDR3 DNA reads as TGTGCCACCAGCAAGACTAGCGGGAGAACAGATACGCAGTATTTT. Its protein product is CATSKTSGRTDTQYF.